This T cell receptor (beta chain) was sequenced during a study of T cell responses to AZD1222 COVID-19 vaccine (dated by TCRdb to the early 2020s). Notes on the research overall: AZD1222 recipients with second doses at about 4 weeks or about 12 weeks were pooled, because spike-specific TCR depth and breadth did not differ between schedules. TCR sequencing was performed for 230 to 250 trial participants, of whom about 200 were given two doses of AZD1222 and approximately 25 were given two doses of MenACWY control vaccine. Trial participants were enrolled into age subgroups of 18-55, 56-69 and 70-plus years, which contained 148, 28 and 57 TCR-sequenced participants, respectively. Points the paper makes about the study in general: Because no day 14 peak-response samples were available, the repertoires could be characterized only after the peak T cell response. The 56-69-year group was small, and its depth increase did not reach significance, likely because of low power. Conclusions about previously exposed vaccinees are limited because only 5 or 6 AZD1222 recipients were SARS-CoV-2 seropositive at baseline. Epitopes outside the regions mutated in the B.1.351 and B.1.1.7 variants were reportedly recognized by nearly half of the unique spike-specific TCRs. Participants were mostly white British and included more females than males, and it was suggested by the authors that clonal diversity may have been underestimated. Vaccine-associated CD4 TCRs spanned the whole spike protein, with dominant responses in regions 160-218 and 743-854. After two AZD1222 doses, spike-specific TCR breadth and depth were significantly higher than at day 0 and than in MenACWY recipients.

About this clone: Its antigen specificity is not known. Per-nucleotide qualities are absent, and no much larger clonotype sits a single base away.

The sample's time point label is to be understood as: baseline before first vaccination. Samples from vaccinated people were obtained from the UK trials COV001 and COV002, which included a single-blind randomized controlled phase 2/3 trial of AZD1222 (ChAdOx1 nCoV-19) in healthy adults. Trial participant PBMC samples were collected at day 0 and day 28 after the second dose for TCRbeta chain sequencing. The CDR3 regions of human TCRbeta chains were analyzed by immunosequencing. The authors' analysis ran thus. Repertoire TCRs were matched against a reference library of SARS-CoV-2-specific TCRs generated with the MIRA antigen-specificity platform. Breadth meant the fraction of unique TCRs that were SARS-CoV-2-associated, whereas depth meant the fraction of total T cells that were SARS-CoV-2-associated. Each spike-specific TCR was assigned to its reactive spike region and to a CD4 or CD8 class using the MIRA data. Log10-transformed breadth and depth values were compared by one-way ANOVA with Sidak's multiple comparisons tests. TCRdb limited this immuneACCESS table to in-frame rearrangements with V and J called. A share of clones is missing; checked studies link under half to unresolved V genes, and the rest is unexplained. V, J and clone size derive from that table, while D and trimming were established from the DNA sequence. Counted in this sample were 60,000 to 70,000 clones; approximately 83% of them appeared once. Of the sample, less than 20% falls within the top ten clones.

The receptor comes from an adult in good health. The material sequenced was peripheral blood, taken on day 0 of AZD1222 vaccination.

Here is the DNA: TGTGCCAGCAGCCATAACACGTGGCAAGAGACCCAGTACTTC. Its product reads: CASSHNTWQETQYF. The chain was built from TRBV6-5 and TRBJ2-5, with the D segment identity uncertain. The CDR3 contains 14 residues, cysteine and phenylalanine counted. Left in the record is the CDR3 DNA by itself, 42 bases read in frame from the first base. V is pared back by 6 bases and J by 2 bases, with 13 bases lying between the germline termini. According to the germline V gene, CDR1 reads MNHEY and CDR2 reads SVGAGI.